The next 7 T cell receptor beta chains were all read from a single sample in a study of blood T cell repertoires in COVID-19 (dated by TCRdb to the early 2020s). The method was the immunoSEQ multiplex PCR assay. In TCRdb, the immuneACCESS table is reduced to in-frame sequences with V and J assigned. These tables do not hold every clone; where another copy was compared, an unresolved V gene accounts for under half, and the others remain unexplained. The sample table holds more than 200,000 clones, of which approximately 90% were seen once. The ten biggest clones cover 2.1% of the sample. Material: peripheral blood. The source is a woman between 35 and 50 years old who had recovered from COVID-19.

For the CDR3, the DNA is TGTGCCAGTAGTATGGAGGGGGCGGCTAGCACAGATACGCAGTATTTT. Amino acids: CASSMEGAASTDTQYF. The chain couples TRBV19 to TRBJ2-3, with D perhaps TRBD1 (7 bases). V shed 3 bases and J shed 0 bases, with 13 bases lying between them. The CDR3 sequence is 16 residues long. Germline V gives CDR1 LNHDA, CDR2 SQIVND (reference sequence).

The chain joins TRBV7-2 to TRBJ1-2, with TRBD1 matching over 7 bases. CDR3 length equals 16 residues. The germline V gene has CDR1 SGHTA and CDR2 FQGNSA. Losses at the gene ends were 4 bases for V and 1 base for J; bases not matched to a gene: 9. CDR3 in amino acids: CASSSRTRGFNYGYTF. CDR3 nucleotide sequence: TGTGCCAGCAGCTCGCGAACCAGGGGGTTTAACTATGGCTACACCTTC.

This chain connects TRBV6-5 to TRBJ2-7, with 13 nucleotides matching TRBD2. The CDR3 totals 15 residues. The germline V gene has CDR1 MNHEY and CDR2 SVGAGI. V lost 6 bases to trimming and J lost 7 bases; unmatched junction nucleotides: 9. CDR3 sequence reads: CASRRDELAGGEQYF. CDR3 in DNA: TGTGCCAGCAGGAGAGATGAACTAGCGGGAGGGGAGCAGTACTTC.

V usage is TRBV18 and J usage is TRBJ1-4; the match to TRBD1 covers 9 bases. Germline CDR1 and CDR2: KGHSH and LQKENI. This CDR3 has 13 amino acids. V lost 4 bases and J lost 6; bases outside the gene matches: 0. The CDR3 loop is CASSRQGDEKLFF. In nucleotides, the CDR3 is TGTGCCAGCTCACGACAGGGGGATGAAAAACTGTTTTTT.

This chain connects TRBV27 to TRBJ2-2, with 8 nucleotides matching TRBD1. Germline loops: CDR1 MNHEY, CDR2 SMNVEV (reference sequence). Trimming cost V 2 bases and J 6 bases; bases outside gene matches: 14. The CDR3 covers 18 residues. In DNA form, the CDR3 reads TGTGCCAGCAGTTTACGGGCCCCTACAGGGGGAATGTCCGGGGAGCTGTTTTTT. This codes for CASSLRAPTGGMSGELFF.

The chain is built from TRBV9 and TRBJ2-2; 7 bases line up with TRBD1. Germline CDR1 reads SGDLS; CDR2 reads YYNGEE. J gave up 9 bases and V 3 bases, and 11 bases lay outside the gene matches. The CDR3 is made up of 15 amino acids. The CDR3 bases are TGTGCCAGCAGCGGGGCAGGGGGAAATTTGCGGGAGCTGTTTTTT. This encodes CASSGAGGNLRELFF.

This rearrangement joins TRBV1 to TRBJ1-2; TRBD1 reflects the table's D call only, with no check against the DNA. TRBV1 is noted as a pseudogene. CDR3 length: 19 amino acids. CDR3 in amino acids: CTSSQDLGPAQRANYGYTF. CDR3 DNA sequence: TGCACCAGCAGCCAAGATTTGGGGCCCGCCCAGAGAGCTAACTATGGCTACACCTTC.